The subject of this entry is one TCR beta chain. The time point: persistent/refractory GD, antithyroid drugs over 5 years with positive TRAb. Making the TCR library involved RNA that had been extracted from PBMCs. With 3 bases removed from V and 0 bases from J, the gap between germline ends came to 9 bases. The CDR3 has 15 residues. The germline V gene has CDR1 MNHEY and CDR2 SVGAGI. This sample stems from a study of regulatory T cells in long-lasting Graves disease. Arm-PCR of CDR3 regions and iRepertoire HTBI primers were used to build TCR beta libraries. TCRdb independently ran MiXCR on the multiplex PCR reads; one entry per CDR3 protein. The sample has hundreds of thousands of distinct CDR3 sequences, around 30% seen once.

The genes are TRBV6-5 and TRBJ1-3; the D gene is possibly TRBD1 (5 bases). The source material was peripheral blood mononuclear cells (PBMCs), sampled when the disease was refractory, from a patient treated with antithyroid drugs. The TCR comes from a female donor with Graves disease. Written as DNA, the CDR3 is TGTGCCAGCAGTTATCGGACAAGCTCTGGAAACACCATATATTTT. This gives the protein CASSYRTSSGNTIYF.